The source of this T cell receptor beta chain is a study of breast tumors, draining lymph nodes, adjacent tissues. The lymph nodes were axillary draining lymph nodes from breast cancer patients. Study-level points and caveats: Tumor repertoires ranked between lymph nodes and nontumor tissue in diversity, with V and J gene preferences. The data were judged consistent with most tumor T cells coming from lymph node and expanding in tumor.

This clonotype has a count of ten or more. Its antigen remains unidentified. CDR1 SGHRS and CDR2 YFSETQ come from the germline V gene. This CDR3 is built from 14 residues. V was clipped by 4 bases and J by 4 bases; unmatched bases: 4. TCRdb passed the multiplex PCR reads through MiXCR, listing each CDR3 protein once. The sample holds around 290,000 distinct CDR3 sequences, over 25% seen once. The sequenced material came from axillary lymph node tissue. The chain combines TRBV5-1 with TRBJ1-3; TRBD1 aligns across 8 bases. This receptor was identified in a female donor with breast cancer. Some clones in this sample may be carry-over from other donors' samples. CDR3 in amino acids: CASSQGTGGNTIYF. The CDR3 DNA sequence: TGCGCCAGCAGCCAGGGGACAGGCGGAAACACCATATATTTT.